Presented here are 10 T cell receptor beta chains from one specimen sequenced in a study of control samples from healthy donors and cancer patients (dated by TCRdb to about 2020). Library preparation employed the immunoSEQ multiplex PCR assay. Not all clones reach the TCRdb copy of this immuneACCESS table, which keeps in-frame sequences only. Checked studies attribute under half of the gap to unresolved V genes and leave the rest unexplained. For this sample there are 100,000 to 150,000 clones; roughly 84% appear just once. Around 1.8% of the sample is held by the ten biggest clonotypes. Source material: blood. The receptors stem from a man between 18 and 29 years old in good health.

The V and J genes are TRBV15 and TRBJ2-3; 9 positions match TRBD2. Unmatched junction bases numbered 2, after V lost 0 bases and J lost 4 bases. This CDR3 spans 15 amino acids. Germline CDR1 LNHNV, CDR2 YYDKDF (reference sequence). This chain's CDR3 is CATSREAGGPDTQYF. CDR3 nucleotides: TGTGCCACCAGCAGAGAAGCGGGAGGACCAGATACGCAGTATTTT.

V gene TRBV6-4 combines with J gene TRBJ2-3; no reliable D call. The germline gives CDR1 MRHNA, CDR2 SNTAGT. The ends were cut back, 0 bases at V and 6 bases at J, with 10 bases in the middle. The CDR3 extends over 14 amino acids. The CDR3 DNA reads as TGTGCCAGCAGTGACTCGGACCCGTCCGATACGCAGTATTTT. Its translation is CASSDSDPSDTQYF.

CDR3 protein: CASREQGLNTEAFF. Written as DNA, the CDR3 is TGTGCCAGCCGAGAACAGGGTCTGAACACTGAAGCTTTCTTT. V and J are TRBV6-6 and TRBJ1-1; D might be TRBD1 (6 bases). Deletions cut 8 bases from V and 0 bases from J, with 13 bases between. Per germline, CDR1 MNHNY and CDR2 SVGAGI (reference sequence). The CDR3 extends over 14 amino acids.

This clone was picked up one time. The V gene is TRBV7-2, the J gene TRBJ2-7, with 8 positions matching TRBD1. Germline CDR1 is SGHTA and CDR2 is FQGNSA. V gave up 2 bases and J gave up 5 bases; unmatched junction bases: 8. This CDR3 comprises 15 residues. CDR3 in DNA: TGTGCCAGCAGCTTACAGAGACAGGGGACACACGAGCAGTACTTC. Amino acids: CASSLQRQGTHEQYF.

This clone has more than one count but fewer than ten. The V gene is TRBV30, the J gene TRBJ1-2; 10 bases map to TRBD1. The CDR3 totals 13 residues. Looked up from germline, CDR1 is GTSNPN and CDR2 is SVGIG (reference sequence). Trimming removed 5 bases from V and 4 bases from J; junction bases left unmatched: 4. CDR3 residues: CAWGRTGGYGYTF. Here the CDR3 DNA reads TGTGCCTGGGGGAGGACAGGGGGCTATGGCTACACCTTC.

This clone has only one observation. This chain joins TRBV18 and TRBJ1-1; D might be TRBD1 (6 bases). The germline V gene has CDR1 KGHSH and CDR2 LQKENI. Trimming took 6 bases from V and 5 from J, leaving 16 bases between them. This CDR3 comprises 14 residues. CDR3 in DNA: TGTGCCAGCTCTAGTGAGCGGGGGCTGACTGAAGCTTTCTTT. It yields the protein CASSSERGLTEAFF.

The genes are TRBV28 and TRBJ1-2; D unresolved. Germline lookup yields CDR1 MDHEN and CDR2 SYDVKM. This CDR3 is built from 12 residues. V lost 6 bases and J 4 bases, leaving 9 bases between the germline ends. The CDR3 spells CASSLDGYGYTF. CDR3 DNA sequence: TGTGCCAGCAGCCTTGACGGCTATGGCTACACCTTC.

The chain has TRBV6-5 and TRBJ1-1; 7 bases line up with TRBD1. The junction had 9 bases not matched to a gene; V was cut back by 5 bases and J by 3 bases. Germline-derived CDR1 and CDR2 are MNHEY and SVGAGI. The CDR3 has 15 residues. This CDR3 is CASSNRGLSYTEAFF. The CDR3 DNA is TGTGCCAGCAGTAACAGGGGATTGTCGTACACTGAAGCTTTCTTT.

The rearrangement joins TRBV5-8 to TRBJ1-4; D not certain. Germline CDR1 is SGHTS and CDR2 is YDEGEE. V lost 1 base to trimming and J lost 0 bases, with 4 bases between them. This CDR3 has 14 amino acids. The CDR3 DNA reads as TGTGCCAGCAGCTTGCCAGCAACTAATGAAAAACTGTTTTTT. Amino acid sequence: CASSLPATNEKLFF.

The J gene is TRBJ2-1, the V gene TRBV7-2; 8 bases align to TRBD1. Germline CDR1 and CDR2: SGHTA and FQGNSA. V dropped 5 bases and J dropped 1; count of bases not matched to a gene: 10. The CDR3 is 17 residues long. Here the CDR3 reads CASSNGQGQRSYNEQFF. The CDR3 DNA is TGTGCCAGCAGCAACGGACAGGGCCAGAGGTCCTACAATGAGCAGTTCTTC. Looking up the rest from reference TRBV7-2 and TRBJ2-1 gives the full variable domain: GAGVSQSPSNKVTEKGKDVELRCDPISGHTALYWYRQSLGQGLEFLIYFQGNSAPDKSGLPSDRFSAERTGGSVSTLTIQRTQQEDSAVYLCASSNGQGQRSYNEQFFGPGTRLTVL.